The 6 T cell receptor beta chains below were found in one sample sequenced in a study of blood T cell repertoires in COVID-19. Measured with immunoSEQ multiplex PCR; TCRdb has only the in-frame clones, and not every one. The profile covers about 170,000 clones, with more than 75% appearing a single time and roughly 3% taken by the ten largest. What was sequenced was peripheral blood. The receptor source for this set is a man between 70 and 80 years old with acute or convalescent COVID-19.

The J gene is TRBJ1-1, the V gene TRBV2; D is uncertain. Germline V lookup: CDR1 SNHLY, CDR2 FYNNEI. The V end was cut by 0 bases, the J end by 10 bases, with 12 bases between. CDR3 length: 13 amino acids. The CDR3 DNA reads TGTGCCAGCAGTGAAGCGTCCAGGAAAAGAGCTTTCTTT. This encodes CASSEASRKRAFF.

The chain carries TRBV6-4 and TRBJ2-7; possible D gene TRBD1, 6 bases. The germline V gene encodes CDR1 MRHNA and CDR2 SNTAGT. V was shortened by 6 bases and J by 2 bases, with 14 bases between the two germline ends. The CDR3 totals 14 residues. The CDR3 DNA reads as TGTGCCAGCAGAAAACAGGGAAAGGCCTACGAGCAGTACTTC. Translated, it gives CASRKQGKAYEQYF.

The chain joins TRBV5-1 to TRBJ2-5; D gene ambiguous. The CDR3 has 13 amino acids. V shed 1 base and J shed 5 bases, with 9 bases lying between them. The V gene's germline CDR1 is SGHRS and CDR2 YFSETQ. In DNA, the CDR3 is TGCGCCAGCAGCTTGAGCAAAACGGAGACCCAGTACTTC. Translation gives CASSLSKTETQYF.

V is TRBV6-6 and J is TRBJ1-4, with 10 bases fitting TRBD1. The CDR3 consists of 16 residues. From germline, CDR1 is MNHNY and CDR2 SVGAGI (reference sequence). The ends lost 2 bases at V and 8 bases at J; junction bases unmatched: 8. The CDR3 bases are TGTGCCAGCAGTTACCCCCGGGACAGGGGAGGCGAAAAACTGTTTTTT. Protein sequence: CASSYPRDRGGEKLFF.

This chain uses TRBV30 with TRBJ2-3; 12 bases line up with TRBD2. The CDR3 extends over 14 amino acids. The trim removed 4 bases at V and 8 bases at J, leaving 7 bases unmatched. CDR1 GTSNPN and CDR2 SVGIG come from the germline V gene (reference sequence). This CDR3 reads CAWTSGRGPFTQYF. DNA for the CDR3: TGTGCCTGGACTAGCGGGAGGGGCCCGTTTACGCAGTATTTT.

The genes are TRBV25-1 and TRBJ1-4; no reliable D call. Germline lookup yields CDR1 MGHDK and CDR2 SYGVNS. Trimming removed 3 bases at V and 7 bases at J, with 9 bases between. The CDR3 covers 13 residues. The CDR3 coding sequence is TGTGCCAGCAGTGAGGACTATACTGAAAAACTGTTTTTT. Protein sequence: CASSEDYTEKLFF.